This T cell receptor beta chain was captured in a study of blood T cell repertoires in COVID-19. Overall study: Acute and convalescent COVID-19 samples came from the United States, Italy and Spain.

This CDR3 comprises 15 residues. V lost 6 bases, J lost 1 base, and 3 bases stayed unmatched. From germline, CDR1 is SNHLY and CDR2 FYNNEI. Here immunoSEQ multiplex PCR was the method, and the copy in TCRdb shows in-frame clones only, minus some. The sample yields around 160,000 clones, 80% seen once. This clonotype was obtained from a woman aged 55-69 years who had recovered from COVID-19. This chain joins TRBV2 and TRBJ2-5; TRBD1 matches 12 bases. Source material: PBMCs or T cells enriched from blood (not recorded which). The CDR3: CASRGQGAPQETQYF. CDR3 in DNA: TGTGCCAGCAGGGGACAGGGGGCGCCCCAAGAGACCCAGTACTTC.